One and the same sample provided the 3 T cell receptor beta chains below, sequenced in a study of blood T cell repertoires in COVID-19. This table comes from immunoSEQ multiplex PCR, and its TCRdb copy is limited to in-frame clones, with some not included. The sample holds 40,000 to 50,000 clones; about 85% are singletons and the top ten take around 40%. The sequencing sample was made of peripheral blood. The receptor source for this set is a woman over 75 with acute or convalescent COVID-19.

V and J are TRBV9 and TRBJ2-5; D is possibly TRBD1 (6 bases). CDR1 and CDR2 from the germline V gene are SGDLS and YYNGEE. The germline V and J ends were trimmed by 0 bases and 5 bases, with 14 bases remaining between them. The CDR3 contains 15 residues. The CDR3 DNA is TGTGCCAGCAGCGTAGCTCCAGGGGCCGGGGAGACCCAGTACTTC. As protein: CASSVAPGAGETQYF.

The gene calls are TRBV7-9 and TRBJ2-2; the match to TRBD1 covers 7 bases. Germline CDR1 SEHNR, CDR2 FQNEAQ (reference sequence). V dropped 5 bases and J dropped 6; count of bases not matched to a gene: 6. This CDR3 region has 14 residues. The CDR3 here is CASSPRQGPGELFF. DNA for the CDR3: TGTGCCAGCAGCCCTCGACAGGGCCCCGGGGAGCTGTTTTTT.

This chain links TRBV3-1 (or the pseudogene TRBV3-2) with TRBJ1-5, with D possibly TRBD1 on 5 matching bases. V lost 1 base and J 6 bases, leaving 16 bases between the germline ends. CDR1 is LGHDT, CDR2 YNNKEL, per germline (reference sequence). CDR3 length: 16 amino acids. CDR3 coding DNA: TGTGCCAGCAGCCAAGCCCCGACCAGGGTGGGTCAGCCCCAGCATTTT. This encodes CASSQAPTRVGQPQHF.